The subject of this entry is one T cell receptor beta chain. No antigen is known for it. No clone much larger than this one lies a single base away; base qualities are absent. This record comes from a study of blood T cell repertoires in COVID-19 (dated by TCRdb to 2018 to 2020). Regarding the complete study: Samples from collaborators originated in the United States, Italy and Spain and spanned both the acute and convalescent phases of COVID-19. Samples were obtained from the ongoing ImmuneRACE study (first 160 participants) and from over 1,000 subjects provided by 6 global collaborators. Where HLA class I and class II types were available, the types were taken from metadata supplied by the sample provider, not from assay-based typing. The dataset comprised deeply sampled blood TCRbeta repertoires from subjects exposed to, actively infected with, or recovered from COVID-19. The material from the prospective study consisted of cDNA or gDNA derived from T cells, B-cell-depleted T cells, or PBMCs. A freely available public database, intended as a resource for researchers studying the immune response to SARS-CoV-2, is where the repertoires were released. The sample metadata nearly always contained a de-identified subject ID, COVID-19 status, age in years and sex. General conclusions and limits of the study: The amount of clinical and demographic metadata varied by source and participant and was provided uncurated.

TCRbeta CDR3 regions were amplified from genomic DNA using the immunoSEQ Assay, a bias-controlled multiplex PCR. The study's own analysis went as follows. Within the assay, amplification of reference gene primers was used to estimate how many nucleated cells each sample contained. To quantify the absolute abundance of each unique TCRbeta CDR3 rearrangement, sequence reads were collapsed and filtered. For each sample, productive Simpson clonality was calculated by taking the square root of Simpson's diversity index across productive rearrangements. This is the immuneACCESS table as TCRdb keeps it, with only in-frame sequences that have V and J called. A part of the clones is gone; compared with another copy, unresolved V genes explain less than half, and the rest is unexplained. The V and J calls and clone size were taken over from that table, and D and trimming were inferred from the DNA. Counted in this sample were more than 80,000 clones; about 70% of them appeared once. The top ten clones comprise under 30% of the sample.

Each collaborating institution followed its own protocols to collect whole blood in K2EDTA tubes. For TCRbeta analysis, collaborators shipped samples as frozen whole blood, isolated PBMCs, or DNA extracted from either of those sample types. Trimmed from V: 6 bases; trimmed from J: 7 bases; junction bases lacking a gene match: 12. From cysteine to phenylalanine, the CDR3 is 15 amino acids long. Only CDR3 DNA is held: 45 bases, read in frame from base 1. As encoded in the germline V gene, CDR1 is MNHEY while CDR2 is SVGAGI. The rearranged chain carries TRBV6-5 and TRBJ1-5; 7 bases in the junction line up with TRBD1. This TCR derives from a woman aged 55-69 years in a cohort sampled during active or convalescent COVID-19. The specimen sequenced was peripheral blood. The sequence in DNA is TGTGCCAGCAGGAGCAGACAGGGTCCGAGGCAGCCCCAGCATTTT. Its amino acids are CASRSRQGPRQPQHF.